The entry below gives a single T cell receptor beta chain sequence along with its context. Its antigen remains unidentified. The investigators reverse transcribed all of the isolated RNA, so they sequenced expressed TCRB transcripts. Profiling relied on immunoSEQ multiplex PCR, and the TCRdb table lists in-frame clones only, not all of them. This sample carries about 230,000 clones, roughly 16% of them seen once, and the ten largest clones take 0.085%. This sample was included in a study of beta chain features in type 1 diabetes. The study, taken as a whole, reports: Across all four CD4+ subsets, people with type 1 diabetes showed modestly shorter TCRB CDR3s. The naive, central memory and Treg TCRB repertoires of patients appeared to be more similar to one another than those of healthy donors.

The V end lost 7 bases, the J end lost 4 bases, and 16 bases lay between the germline ends. CDR1 and CDR2 (germline): SEHNR, FQNEAQ (reference sequence). This CDR3 has 14 amino acids. The V gene is TRBV7-9, the J gene TRBJ2-5; D ambiguous. Sequencing was carried out using naive CD4+ T cells from blood. The TCR originated in a man younger than 40 with type 1 diabetes. The CDR3 coding sequence is TGTGCCAGCACCCCCCTGACTGGCAGAGAGACCCAGTACTTC. This sequence encodes CASTPLTGRETQYF.